Below are 13 T cell receptor beta chains sequenced from a single sample in a study of T cells in Graves' hyperthyroidism and ophthalmopathy. The investigators amplified TCR beta CDR3 regions from RNA transcripts. Initially, a first-round RT-PCR of the TCR CDR3 employed the HTBI primer set. TCRdb itself ran the multiplex PCR reads through MiXCR, one entry per CDR3 protein. Of about 640,000 distinct CDR3 sequences listed, roughly 15% were seen once; the top ten hold under 15%. The sample consisted of blood. These TCRs come from a woman between 50 and 59 years old with Graves' ophthalmopathy.

Ten or more counts support this clonotype. The rearrangement links TRBV28 to TRBJ2-7; D unclear. V was cut by 6 bases and J by 0 bases, with 15 bases left in between. Germline loops: CDR1 MDHEN, CDR2 SYDVKM. The CDR3 is made up of 15 amino acids. The CDR3 nucleotides are TGTGCCAGCAGGACAACATGGGGAAGCTCCTACGAGCAGTACTTC. As protein: CASRTTWGSSYEQYF.

This clonotype has more than one count but fewer than ten. The chain carries TRBV7-9 and TRBJ2-4, with 7 positions matching TRBD1. V was clipped by 4 bases and J by 0 bases; unmatched bases: 24. The CDR3 length is 22 residues. From germline, CDR1 is SEHNR and CDR2 FQNEAQ (reference sequence). Here the CDR3 DNA reads TGTGCCAGCAGCTCAACTCACGATCCGGGACAGAATTTTGGGGCAGCCAAAAACATTCAGTACTTC. This gives the protein CASSSTHDPGQNFGAAKNIQYF. Complete variable domain (other parts from reference TRBV7-9 and TRBJ2-4): DTGVSQNPRHKITKRGQNVTFRCDPISEHNRLYWYRQTLGQGPEFLTYFQNEAQLEKSRLLSDRFSAERPKGSFSTLEIQRTEQGDSAMYLCASSSTHDPGQNFGAAKNIQYFGAGTRLSVL.

In this sample, this clonotype turned up many times. The chain employs TRBV28 and TRBJ1-1; 7 positions match TRBD1. The CDR3 length is 15 residues. Germline CDR1 is MDHEN and CDR2 is SYDVKM. The V segment lost 3 bases and the J segment 6 bases; nucleotides outside the gene matches: 10. In DNA, the CDR3 is TGTGCCAGCAGTTTCGGGGACAGCCATGAACCTGAAGCTTTCTTT. Protein product: CASSFGDSHEPEAFF. The full variable domain, in which reference TRBV28 and TRBJ1-1 provide the parts outside the CDR3, is DVKVTQSSRYLVKRTGEKVFLECVQDMDHENMFWYRQDPGLGLRLIYFSYDVKMKEKGDIPEGYSVSREKKERFSLILESASTNQTSMYLCASSFGDSHEPEAFFGQGTRLTVV.

The sample holds many counts of this clonotype. The CDR3 reads CATSDSGGRTEAFF. CDR3 nucleotide sequence: TGTGCCACCAGTGATTCTGGAGGACGGACTGAAGCTTTCTTT. This sequence joins TRBV24-1 and TRBJ1-1; no firm D call. The CDR3 sequence is 14 residues long. Per germline, CDR1 KGHDR and CDR2 SFDVKD. V was shortened by 2 bases and J by 5 bases, with 11 bases between the two germline ends.

V is TRBV25-1 and J is TRBJ2-5; D possibly uses TRBD1 or TRBD2 (5 bases each). Germline V CDR1 and CDR2: MGHDK, SYGVNS. Deletions cut 8 bases from V and 1 base from J, with 14 bases between. This CDR3 is built from 14 residues. CDR3 sequence (DNA): TGTGCCAGCTGGGCAGGGAGAACCCAAGAGACCCAGTACTTC. The encoded protein is CASWAGRTQETQYF. Complete variable domain (other parts from reference TRBV25-1 and TRBJ2-5): EADIYQTPRYLVIGTGKKITLECSQTMGHDKMYWYQQDPGMELHLIHYSYGVNSTEKGDLSSESTVSRIRTEHFPLTLESARPSHTSQYLCASWAGRTQETQYFGPGTRLLVL.

This clonotype was detected ten times or more. V is TRBV6-1 and J is TRBJ1-4; a possible D gene is TRBD1 (5 bases). From germline, CDR1 is MNHNS and CDR2 SASEGT. Trimming removed 3 bases at V and 4 bases at J, with 9 bases between. The CDR3 loop spans 14 amino acids. The CDR3 sequence is CASSDRQGNEKLFF. Here the CDR3 DNA reads TGTGCCAGCAGTGACCGTCAGGGTAATGAAAAACTGTTTTTT.

The chain joins TRBV4-1 to TRBJ2-1; the match to TRBD2 covers 12 bases. V was pared by 4 bases and J by 9 bases, with 25 bases of the junction left unmatched. This CDR3 has 21 amino acids. Germline values: CDR1 MGHRA, CDR2 YSYEKL. CDR3 DNA: TGCGCCAGCAGCCGAACGACTAGCGGGGGTACCCACAATGGCGAGGTTGGTGAGCAGTTCTTC. It encodes CASSRTTSGGTHNGEVGEQFF.

The sample holds a few counts of this clonotype. The chain joins TRBV19 to TRBJ2-7; 10 nucleotides line up with TRBD1. Germline V gene data show CDR1 as LNHDA and CDR2 as SQIVND (reference sequence). There are 15 residues in the CDR3. J gave up 4 bases and V 6 bases, and 9 bases lay outside the gene matches. CDR3 sequence (DNA): TGTGCCAGTAGGCCCGGGACAGGGGTTGGTTACGAGCAGTACTTC. Its protein is CASRPGTGVGYEQYF.

In its sample, this clonotype was seen many times. The V gene is TRBV28, the J gene TRBJ2-5; 8 positions agree with TRBD2. Germline assignment: CDR1 MDHEN and CDR2 SYDVKM. The ends lost 8 bases at V and 2 bases at J; junction bases unmatched: 7. CDR3 length: 14 amino acids. The CDR3 region is CASLRGGGQETQYF. The CDR3 region has the DNA TGTGCCAGCCTTCGGGGGGGGGGGCAAGAGACCCAGTACTTC.

The rearrangement links TRBV20-1 to TRBJ2-1, with D possibly matching TRBD2 (6 bases). The CDR3 has 15 residues. Trimming pared 8 bases from V and 3 bases from J, leaving 20 bases between. Germline V gene data show CDR1 as DFQATT and CDR2 as SNEGSKA (reference sequence). The CDR3 bases are TGCAGTCCGGGACTTTTATTGGGTGGCTACAATGAGCAGTTCTTC. It is translated as CSPGLLLGGYNEQFF.

There are many counts of this clonotype. The chain is built from TRBV7-2 and TRBJ1-2, with 9 bases aligning to TRBD1. The CDR3 is 14 residues long. Germline V gene lookup returns CDR1 SGHTA and CDR2 FQGNSA. Germline trimming cut 5 bases from V and 6 bases from J; bases unmatched to any gene: 7. In nucleotides, the CDR3 is TGTGCCAGCAGCAATACAGGGGGCAGAAATGGCTACACCTTC. Translating gives CASSNTGGRNGYTF. Supplemented by reference TRBV7-2 and TRBJ1-2, the full variable domain reads GAGVSQSPSNKVTEKGKDVELRCDPISGHTALYWYRQSLGQGLEFLIYFQGNSAPDKSGLPSDRFSAERTGGSVSTLTIQRTQQEDSAVYLCASSNTGGRNGYTFGSGTRLTVV.

V and J are TRBV7-3 and TRBJ2-1; the D gene is possibly TRBD2 (6 bases). The CDR3 extends over 15 amino acids. The germline V gene has CDR1 SGHTA and CDR2 FQGTGA. V gave up 5 bases and J gave up 4 bases, with 15 bases separating them. CDR3 residues: CASSPLAKTYNEQFF. DNA for the CDR3: TGTGCCAGCAGCCCTCTAGCGAAGACATACAATGAGCAGTTCTTC.

This clonotype showed up many times. The gene calls are TRBV3-1 and TRBJ1-2; 8 nucleotides match TRBD1. CDR3 length: 16 amino acids. The junction had 14 bases not matched to a gene; V was cut back by 4 bases and J by 7 bases. CDR1 is LGHDT and CDR2 is YNNKEL in the germline V gene (reference sequence). CDR3 residues: CASSPLQGGLLGGYTF. The CDR3 DNA is TGTGCCAGCAGCCCTCTACAGGGGGGCTTATTAGGTGGCTACACCTTC.